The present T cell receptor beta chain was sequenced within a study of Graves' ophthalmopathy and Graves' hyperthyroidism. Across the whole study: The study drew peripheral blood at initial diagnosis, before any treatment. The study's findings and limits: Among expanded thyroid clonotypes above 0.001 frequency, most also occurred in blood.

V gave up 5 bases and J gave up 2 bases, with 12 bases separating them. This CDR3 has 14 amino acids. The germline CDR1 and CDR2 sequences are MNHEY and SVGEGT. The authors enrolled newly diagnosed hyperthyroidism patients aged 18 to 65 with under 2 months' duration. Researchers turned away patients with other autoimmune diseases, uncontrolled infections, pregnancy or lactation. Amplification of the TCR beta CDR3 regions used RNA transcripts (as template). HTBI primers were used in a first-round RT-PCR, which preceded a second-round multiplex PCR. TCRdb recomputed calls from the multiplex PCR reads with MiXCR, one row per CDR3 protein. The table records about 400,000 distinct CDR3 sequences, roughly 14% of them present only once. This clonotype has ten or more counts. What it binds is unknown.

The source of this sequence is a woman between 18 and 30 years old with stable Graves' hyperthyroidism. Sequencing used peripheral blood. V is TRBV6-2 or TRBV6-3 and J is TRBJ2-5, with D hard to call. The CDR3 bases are TGTGCCAGCAGTCCGCGTGCTTGGCAAGAGACCCAGTACTTC. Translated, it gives CASSPRAWQETQYF.